The T cell receptor beta chain under discussion was sequenced for a study of metastatic and nonmetastatic thyroid tumors. The table lists this clone with many counts. Its matching antigen is unknown. Study observations and caveats: In blood and tumor, TCR beta diversity was reportedly significantly higher in malignant thyroid tumors than in benign nodules.

This CDR3 spans 14 amino acids. CDR1 and CDR2 from the germline V gene are SGHRS and YFSETQ. With 5 bases removed from V and 0 bases from J, the gap between germline ends came to 11 bases. Each patient came to thyroid surgery without any prior treatment (of any kind). Via MiXCR, TCRdb re-called the PCR reads. The sample yields about 11,000 clones, 12% seen once. The chain carries TRBV5-1 and TRBJ1-1; D is unresolved. The sequenced sample consisted of blood. The source is a female donor with papillary thyroid cancer or a benign thyroid nodule (not recorded which). Some clones in this sample may be carry-over from other donors' samples. This chain's CDR3 is CASRLPHLNTEAFF. CDR3 nucleotide sequence: TGCGCCAGCAGACTCCCACACTTGAACACTGAAGCTTTCTTT.